These T cell receptor beta chains were read from a single sample in a study of T cell repertoires in cytomegalovirus infection. These receptors' antigens are unknown. Each CDR3 protein is one row after TCRdb ran MiXCR on the reads. The table lists roughly 700,000 distinct CDR3 sequences, about 30% of them singletons. Sequencing used cultured PBMCs, obtained from culture after CMV antigen stimulation. The receptors here all came from a human donor in good health (CMV status not recorded). Some clones in this sample may be carry-over from other donors' samples. The CDR3 runs from the conserved cysteine through the conserved F or W.

TRBV12-3/TRBV12-4	TRBJ1-2	CASRAGSDYGYTF
TRBV6-2/TRBV6-3	TRBJ2-3	CASSYGFGDTQYF
TRBV6-5	TRBJ1-4	CASSTRQGAVKLFF
TRBV4-1	TRBJ1-2	CASTGGAAGVYTF
TRBV2	TRBJ2-7	CASRTSGGGSYEQYF
TRBV5-4	TRBJ2-1	CASSTEETSGRAFYNEQFF
TRBV6-5	TRBJ2-7	CASSYSGYRYEQYF
TRBV28	TRBJ2-5	CASSLRQGQETQYF
TRBV6-1	TRBJ2-7	CASSYAGTSTFEQYF
TRBV19	TRBJ1-4	CASRRTGEKPYEKLFF
TRBV7-9	TRBJ2-7	CASSARRSYEQYF
TRBV7-8	TRBJ2-4	CASSRSTRVAKNIQYF
TRBV14	TRBJ2-1	CASSQTNRDEQFF
TRBV7-7	TRBJ2-5	CASTGPFGETQYF
TRBV11-2	TRBJ2-3	CASSPSGTRFDTQYF
TRBV24-1	TRBJ2-1	CATRGDGDKRFF
TRBV28	TRBJ2-5	CASSTADWRGEKTQYF
TRBV7-2	TRBJ2-6	CASKPFSGANVLTF
TRBV7-6	TRBJ2-7	CASSPGRNNYEQYF
TRBV6-5	TRBJ2-5	CASSYSLAETQYF
TRBV7-6	TRBJ2-1	CASSLARAGGNHEQFF
TRBV24-1	TRBJ2-4	CATSDSDGLAKNIQYF
TRBV29-1	TRBJ2-2	CSVRDYLTGELFF
TRBV7-9	TRBJ2-7	CASSLASTGGKGQYF
TRBV23-1	TRBJ2-7	CASSQPQECADEQYF
TRBV6-2/TRBV6-3	TRBJ1-1	CASSTRARGSTEAFF
TRBV20-1	TRBJ1-5	CSAEAAWYSNQPQHF
TRBV20-1	TRBJ1-5	CSARDLRFGSNQPQHF
TRBV28	TRBJ2-3	CASREKSRQYF
TRBV6-2/TRBV6-3	TRBJ2-3	CASSYRQGFIQTDTQYF
TRBV7-9	TRBJ2-5	CASSLRHGQETQYF
TRBV11-3	TRBJ2-2	CASSLGGQGNTGELFF
TRBV7-2	TRBJ2-3	CASRAGFYTDTQYF
TRBV7-2	TRBJ2-3	CASSRPIGSGGTIITDTQYF
TRBV6-2/TRBV6-3	TRBJ2-7	CASSYSGTGARQYF
TRBV6-2/TRBV6-3	TRBJ1-2	CASSSSPYGYTF
TRBV7-9	TRBJ2-1	CASSLRGPSYNEQFF
TRBV7-2	TRBJ2-5	CASSLGSAGTQETQYF
TRBV7-9	TRBJ1-1	CASSLKVARVPSMNTEAFF
TRBV14	TRBJ2-3	CASSQVRHTQYF
TRBV6-1	TRBJ1-1	CASSSDRVRGAFF
TRBV6-6	TRBJ1-4	CASSTRAGLSSEKLFF
TRBV6-1	TRBJ2-2	CDSPPQGSTGELFF
TRBV19	TRBJ2-1	CASSATSGTRNEQFF
TRBV12-3/TRBV12-4	TRBJ2-7	CASSLAGSNYEQYF
TRBV6-2/TRBV6-3	TRBJ1-1	CASTTPPRGTEAFF
TRBV5-4	TRBJ2-1	CASSGHGTIYNEQFF
TRBV28	TRBJ2-7	CASSTPSGRSSRGSYEQYF
TRBV5-4	TRBJ2-3	CASSPGGGAGTDTQYF
TRBV5-1	TRBJ1-2	CASSSRWGNYGYTF